The T cell receptor beta chain under discussion was sequenced for a study of T cell responses to AZD1222 COVID-19 vaccine. The assay was immunoSEQ multiplex PCR, and TCRdb's table has in-frame clones only and misses some. The sample lists around 130,000 clones, more than 85% occurring once. Study-wide findings and caveats: Just 5 to 7 AZD1222 recipients tested seropositive at baseline.

The junction had 2 bases not matched to a gene; V was cut back by 1 base and J by 3 bases. Germline lookup yields CDR1 SGHTA and CDR2 FQGNSA. The CDR3 covers 15 residues. This clone was seen only once. As yet, its antigen is unknown. V gene TRBV7-2 combines with J gene TRBJ1-5; 8 nucleotides line up with TRBD1. The source is an adult in good health. Sequenced material: peripheral blood, taken on day 0 of AZD1222 vaccination. The CDR3 region has the DNA TGTGCCAGCAGCTTAGGGACAGGGCTCAATCAGCCCCAGCATTTT. It encodes CASSLGTGLNQPQHF.